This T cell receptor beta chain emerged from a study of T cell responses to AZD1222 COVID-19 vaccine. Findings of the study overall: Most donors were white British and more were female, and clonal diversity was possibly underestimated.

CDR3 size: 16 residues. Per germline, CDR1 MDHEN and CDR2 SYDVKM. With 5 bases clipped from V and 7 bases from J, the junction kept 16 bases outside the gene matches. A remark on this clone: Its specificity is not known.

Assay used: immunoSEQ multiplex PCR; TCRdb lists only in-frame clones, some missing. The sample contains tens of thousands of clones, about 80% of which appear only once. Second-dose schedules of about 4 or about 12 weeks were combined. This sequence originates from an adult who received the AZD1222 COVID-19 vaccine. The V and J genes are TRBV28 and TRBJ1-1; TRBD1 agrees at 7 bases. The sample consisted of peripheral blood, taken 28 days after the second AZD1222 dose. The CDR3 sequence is CASSSRGGLGYGEAFF. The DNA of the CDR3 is TGTGCCAGCAGTAGTAGAGGGGGCTTAGGTTACGGTGAAGCTTTCTTT.